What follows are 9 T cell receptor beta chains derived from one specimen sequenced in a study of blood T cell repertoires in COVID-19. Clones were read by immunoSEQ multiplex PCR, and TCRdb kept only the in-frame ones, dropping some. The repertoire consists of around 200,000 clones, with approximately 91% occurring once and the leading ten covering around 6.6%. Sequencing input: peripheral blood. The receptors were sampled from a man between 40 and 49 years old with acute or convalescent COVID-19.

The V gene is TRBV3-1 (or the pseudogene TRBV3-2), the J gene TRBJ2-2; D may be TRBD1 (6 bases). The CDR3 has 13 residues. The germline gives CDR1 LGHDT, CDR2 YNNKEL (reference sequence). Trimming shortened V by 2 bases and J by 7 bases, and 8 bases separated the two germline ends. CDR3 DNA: TGTGCCAGCAGCCAAATACAGGGCGGGGAGCTGTTTTTT. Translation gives CASSQIQGGELFF.

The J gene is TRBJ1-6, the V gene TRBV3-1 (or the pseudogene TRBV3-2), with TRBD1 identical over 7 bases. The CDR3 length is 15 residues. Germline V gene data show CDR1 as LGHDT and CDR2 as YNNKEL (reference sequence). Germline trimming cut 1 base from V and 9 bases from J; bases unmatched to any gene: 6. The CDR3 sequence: CASSQGEGAGSPLHF. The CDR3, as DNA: TGTGCCAGCAGCCAAGGTGAGGGGGCGGGTTCACCCCTCCACTTT.

Here the CDR3 reads CASSVEGRAGNTIYF. For the CDR3, the DNA is TGTGCCAGCAGCGTAGAGGGCAGGGCTGGAAACACCATATATTTT. This sequence joins TRBV9 and TRBJ1-3, with D perhaps matching TRBD1 (5 bases). CDR1 and CDR2 from the germline V gene are SGDLS and YYNGEE. The CDR3 totals 15 residues. The V end was cut by 0 bases, the J end by 2 bases, with 9 bases between.

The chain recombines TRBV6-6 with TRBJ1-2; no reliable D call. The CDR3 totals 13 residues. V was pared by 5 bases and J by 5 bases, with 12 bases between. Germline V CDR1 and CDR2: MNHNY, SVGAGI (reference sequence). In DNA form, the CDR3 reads TGTGCCAGCAGTCCTCAGCGCGAGTATGGCTACACCTTC. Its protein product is CASSPQREYGYTF.

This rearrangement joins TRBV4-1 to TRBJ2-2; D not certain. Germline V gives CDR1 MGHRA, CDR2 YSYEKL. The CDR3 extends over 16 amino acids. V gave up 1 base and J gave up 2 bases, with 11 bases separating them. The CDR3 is CASSQVAEINTGELFF. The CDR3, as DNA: TGCGCCAGCAGCCAAGTTGCGGAGATAAACACCGGGGAGCTGTTTTTT.

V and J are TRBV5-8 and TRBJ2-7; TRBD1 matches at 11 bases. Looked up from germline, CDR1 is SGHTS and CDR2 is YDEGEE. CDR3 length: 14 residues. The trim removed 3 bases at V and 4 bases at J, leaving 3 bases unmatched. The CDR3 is CASSWGQGEYEQYF. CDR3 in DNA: TGTGCCAGCAGCTGGGGACAGGGGGAATACGAGCAGTACTTC.

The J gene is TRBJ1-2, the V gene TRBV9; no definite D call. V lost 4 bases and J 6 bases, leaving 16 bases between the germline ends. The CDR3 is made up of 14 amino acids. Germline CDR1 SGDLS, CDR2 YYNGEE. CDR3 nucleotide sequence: TGTGCCAGCAGCACCAGACACCCATCTGATGGCTACACCTTC. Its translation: CASSTRHPSDGYTF.

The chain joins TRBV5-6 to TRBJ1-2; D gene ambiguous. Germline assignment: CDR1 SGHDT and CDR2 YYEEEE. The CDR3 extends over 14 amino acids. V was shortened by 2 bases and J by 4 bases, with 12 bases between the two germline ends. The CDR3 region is CASSLGGFPYGYTF. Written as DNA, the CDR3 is TGTGCCAGCAGCTTAGGAGGGTTCCCCTATGGCTACACCTTC.

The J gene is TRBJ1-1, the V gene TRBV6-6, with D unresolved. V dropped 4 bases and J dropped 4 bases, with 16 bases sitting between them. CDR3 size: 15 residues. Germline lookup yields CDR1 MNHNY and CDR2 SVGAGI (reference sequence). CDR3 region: CASSSSLQAGTEAFF. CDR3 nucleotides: TGTGCCAGCAGTTCTTCTCTCCAGGCAGGCACTGAAGCTTTCTTT.